The 10 T cell receptor beta chains in this list originate from one sample, sequenced in a study of blood T cell repertoires in COVID-19. Using immunoSEQ multiplex PCR, the repertoire was profiled, and TCRdb retains in-frame clones only, with some absent. The sample lists around 250,000 clones, around 82% occurring once. The sample consisted of peripheral blood. These receptors all stem from an older man with acute or convalescent COVID-19.

This clone was counted between two and nine times. This CDR3 is also generated by other DNA sequences in the sample. J is TRBJ1-5 and V is TRBV6-1; D ambiguous. The CDR3 sequence is 12 residues long. The germline V and J ends were trimmed by 3 bases and 7 bases, with 7 bases remaining between them. Germline V gene lookup returns CDR1 MNHNS and CDR2 SASEGT. CDR3 residues: CASSDGVQPQHF. The CDR3 region has the DNA TGTGCCAGCAGTGACGGGGTACAGCCCCAGCATTTT.

This clone was observed a handful of times. The chain recombines TRBV5-1 with TRBJ1-1, with D perhaps matching TRBD1 (5 bases). This CDR3 region has 15 residues. Between the trimmed V and J ends, which lost 0 bases and 3 bases, there was a span of 12 bases. The germline V gene has CDR1 SGHRS and CDR2 YFSETQ. CDR3 in amino acids: CASSLERAGDTEAFF. The DNA for the CDR3 is TGCGCCAGCAGCTTGGAAAGGGCGGGGGACACTGAAGCTTTCTTT.

CDR3 protein: CAIRGQGEEKLFF. Here the CDR3 DNA reads TGTGCCATCAGGGGACAGGGAGAGGAAAAACTGTTTTTT. The rearrangement joins TRBV10-3 to TRBJ1-4; 9 bases fit TRBD1. The CDR3 is 13 residues long. CDR1 is ENHRY, CDR2 SYGVKD, per germline. After removal of 6 bases from V and 8 bases from J, the junction contained 4 bases not matched to a gene.

The rearrangement links TRBV28 to TRBJ2-3; 8 bases are a match to TRBD2. The trim removed 8 bases at V and 4 bases at J, leaving 20 bases unmatched. Germline lookup yields CDR1 MDHEN and CDR2 SYDVKM. The CDR3 loop spans 18 amino acids. The CDR3 coding sequence is TGTGCCAGCTGCCGGGGGGCGGGAGGCAGTTGGGGCCCAGATACGCAGTATTTT. As protein: CASCRGAGGSWGPDTQYF.

As concerns this clone: At one end the junction does not follow the germline gene, possibly because of a read error. V is TRBV18 and J is TRBJ2-3; D is uncertain. The CDR3 covers 12 residues. Germline V gene data show CDR1 as KGHSH and CDR2 as LQKENI. The CDR3: CASSRSTNTQYF. The CDR3 DNA reads as TGTGCCAGCTCAAGGAGCACAAATACGCAGTATTTT.

This clone was seen just once. This sequence joins TRBV11-2 and TRBJ2-2; TRBD1 agrees at 7 bases. Germline V gene sequence: CDR1 SGHAT, CDR2 FQNNGV. The CDR3 sequence is 17 residues long. With V trimmed by 1 base and J by 0 bases, 5 bases remained unmatched. This CDR3 reads CASSLGRGYSNTGELFF. The CDR3 coding sequence is TGTGCCAGCAGCTTAGGCAGGGGGTACTCGAACACCGGGGAGCTGTTTTTT. The variable domain in full, completed from reference TRBV11-2 and TRBJ2-2, reads EAGVAQSPRYKIIEKRQSVAFWCNPISGHATLYWYQQILGQGPKLLIQFQNNGVVDDSQLPKDRFSAERLKGVDSTLKIQPAKLEDSAVYLCASSLGRGYSNTGELFFGEGSRLTVL.

V and J are TRBV19 and TRBJ1-1, with a tentative D call TRBD1 (5 bases). V was cut by 10 bases and J by 0 bases, with 18 bases left in between. The germline gives CDR1 LNHDA, CDR2 SQIVND (reference sequence). The CDR3 covers 15 residues. The CDR3: CATSTQGIMNTEAFF. The CDR3 region has the DNA TGTGCCACCTCTACCCAGGGAATTATGAACACTGAAGCTTTCTTT.

This chain links TRBV21-1 with TRBJ1-5. TRBV21-1 is tagged as a pseudogene. There are 12 residues in the CDR3. This CDR3 is CASGDWNQPQHF. CDR3 DNA sequence: TGTGCCAGCGGGGACTGGAATCAGCCCCAGCATTTT.

The chain recombines TRBV18 with TRBJ1-3; possibly TRBD1 for D (6 bases). This CDR3 is 16 amino acids long. V dropped 3 bases and J dropped 1 base, with 13 bases sitting between them. The germline V gene has CDR1 KGHSH and CDR2 LQKENI. CDR3 amino acids: CASSPLQGSSGNTIYF. The CDR3 nucleotides read TGTGCCAGCTCACCCCTACAGGGATCATCTGGAAACACCATATATTTT. Supplemented by reference TRBV18 and TRBJ1-3, the full variable domain reads NAGVMQNPRHLVRRRGQEARLRCSPMKGHSHVYWYRQLPEEGLKFMVYLQKENIIDESGMPKERFSAEFPKEGPSILRIQQVVRGDSAAYFCASSPLQGSSGNTIYFGEGSWLTVV.

This rearrangement joins TRBV5-1 to TRBJ2-2; TRBD1 agrees at 9 bases. The CDR3 loop spans 14 amino acids. V shed 4 bases and J 6 bases; nucleotides not matched to a gene: 4. Per the germline V gene, CDR1 is SGHRS and CDR2 is YFSETQ. Here the CDR3 reads CASSQRQGAGELFF. In DNA, the CDR3 is TGCGCCAGCAGCCAAAGACAGGGGGCCGGGGAGCTGTTTTTT.